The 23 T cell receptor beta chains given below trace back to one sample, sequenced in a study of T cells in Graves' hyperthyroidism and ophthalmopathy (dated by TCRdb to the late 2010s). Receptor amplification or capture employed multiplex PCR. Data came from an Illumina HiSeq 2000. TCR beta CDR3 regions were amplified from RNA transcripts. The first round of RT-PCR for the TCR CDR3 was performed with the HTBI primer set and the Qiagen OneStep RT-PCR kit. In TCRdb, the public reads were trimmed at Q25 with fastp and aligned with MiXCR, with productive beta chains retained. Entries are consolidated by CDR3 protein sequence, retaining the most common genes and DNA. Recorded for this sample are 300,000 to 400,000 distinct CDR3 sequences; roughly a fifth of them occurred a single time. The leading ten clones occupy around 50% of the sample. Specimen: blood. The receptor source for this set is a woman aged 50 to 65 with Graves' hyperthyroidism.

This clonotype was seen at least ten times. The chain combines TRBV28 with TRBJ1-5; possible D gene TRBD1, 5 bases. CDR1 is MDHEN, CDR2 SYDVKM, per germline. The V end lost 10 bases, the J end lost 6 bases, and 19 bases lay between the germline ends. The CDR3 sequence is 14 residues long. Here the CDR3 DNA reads TGTGCCACCACGGGGCAGCTCCTATCTCAGCCCCAGCATTTT. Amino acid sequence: CATTGQLLSQPQHF.

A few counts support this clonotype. DNA of the CDR3: TGTGCCAGCAGCTTCTCCGGGACGCCCCTGTTTTTT. As protein: CASSFSGTPLFF. V is TRBV7-9 and J is TRBJ1-4, with TRBD1 as a possible D gene (5 bases). Germline V lookup: CDR1 SEHNR, CDR2 FQNEAQ (reference sequence). V was trimmed by 3 bases and J by 14 bases, leaving 13 bases between them. This CDR3 comprises 12 residues.

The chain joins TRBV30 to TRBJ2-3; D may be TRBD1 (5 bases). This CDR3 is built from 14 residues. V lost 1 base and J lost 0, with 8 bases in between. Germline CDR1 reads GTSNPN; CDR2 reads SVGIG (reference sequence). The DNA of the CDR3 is TGTGCCTGGAGTGCAGGGTGGAGCACAGATACGCAGTATTTT. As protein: CAWSAGWSTDTQYF.

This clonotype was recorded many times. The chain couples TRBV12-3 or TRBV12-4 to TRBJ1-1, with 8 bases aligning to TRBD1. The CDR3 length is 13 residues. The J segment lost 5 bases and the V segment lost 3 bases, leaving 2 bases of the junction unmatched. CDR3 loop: CASSFTGGTEAFF. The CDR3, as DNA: TGTGCCAGCAGTTTTACAGGGGGGACTGAAGCTTTCTTT.

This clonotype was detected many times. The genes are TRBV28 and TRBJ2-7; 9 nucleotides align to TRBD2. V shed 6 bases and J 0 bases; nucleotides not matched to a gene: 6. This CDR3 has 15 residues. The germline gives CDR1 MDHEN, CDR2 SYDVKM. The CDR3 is CASRSLTSGSYEQYF. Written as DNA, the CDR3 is TGTGCCAGCAGGTCCCTGACTAGCGGCTCCTACGAGCAGTACTTC.

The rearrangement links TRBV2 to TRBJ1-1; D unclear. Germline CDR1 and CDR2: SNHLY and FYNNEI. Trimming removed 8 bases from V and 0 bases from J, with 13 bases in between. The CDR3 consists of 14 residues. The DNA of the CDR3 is TGTGCCAGCCGATGGAGGGTTTTGAACACTGAAGCTTTCTTT. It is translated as CASRWRVLNTEAFF.

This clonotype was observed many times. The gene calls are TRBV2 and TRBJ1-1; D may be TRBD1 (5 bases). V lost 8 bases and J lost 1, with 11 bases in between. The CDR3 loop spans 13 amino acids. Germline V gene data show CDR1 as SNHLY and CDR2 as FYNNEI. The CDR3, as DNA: TGTGCCAGCCGTTACGGGGCGAACACTGAAGCTTTCTTT. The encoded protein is CASRYGANTEAFF.

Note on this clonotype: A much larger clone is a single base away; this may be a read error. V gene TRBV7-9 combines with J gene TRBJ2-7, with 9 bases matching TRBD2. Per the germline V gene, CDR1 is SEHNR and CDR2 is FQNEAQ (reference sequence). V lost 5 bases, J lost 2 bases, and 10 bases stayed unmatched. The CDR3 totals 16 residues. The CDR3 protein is CASSPGTGGRAYEQYF. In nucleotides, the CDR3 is TGTGCCAGCAGCCCCGGGACTGGCGGGAGGGCCTACGAGCAGTACTTC.

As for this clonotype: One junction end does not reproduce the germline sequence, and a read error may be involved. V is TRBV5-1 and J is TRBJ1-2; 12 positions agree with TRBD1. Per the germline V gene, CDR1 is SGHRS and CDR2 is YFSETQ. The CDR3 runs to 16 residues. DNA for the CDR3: TGCGCCAGCAGCCGGGGACAGGGGGCGCGTAACTATGACTACACCTTC. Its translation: CASSRGQGARNYDYTF.

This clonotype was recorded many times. This chain's CDR3 is CASSVHLQETQYF. CDR3 DNA sequence: TGTGCCAGCAGCGTACATCTCCAAGAGACCCAGTACTTC. The chain employs TRBV9 and TRBJ2-5; D is unclear. Trimming shortened V by 1 base and J by 1 base, and 5 bases separated the two germline ends. CDR3 length: 13 amino acids. Germline V lookup: CDR1 SGDLS, CDR2 YYNGEE.

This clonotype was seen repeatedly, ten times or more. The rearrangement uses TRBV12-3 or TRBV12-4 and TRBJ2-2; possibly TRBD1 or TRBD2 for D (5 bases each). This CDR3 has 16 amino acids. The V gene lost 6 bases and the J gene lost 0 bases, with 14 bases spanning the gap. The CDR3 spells CASSTGTPSNTGELFF. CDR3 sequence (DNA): TGTGCCAGCAGCACCGGGACCCCCTCGAACACCGGGGAGCTGTTTTTT.

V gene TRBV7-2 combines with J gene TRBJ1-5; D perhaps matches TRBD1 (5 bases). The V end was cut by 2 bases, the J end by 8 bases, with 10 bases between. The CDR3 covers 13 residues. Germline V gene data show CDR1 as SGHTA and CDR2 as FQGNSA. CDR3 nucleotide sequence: TGTGCCAGCAGCTTAAACAGGCAAAAGCCCCAGCATTTT. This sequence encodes CASSLNRQKPQHF. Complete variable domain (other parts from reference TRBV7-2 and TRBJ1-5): GAGVSQSPSNKVTEKGKDVELRCDPISGHTALYWYRQSLGQGLEFLIYFQGNSAPDKSGLPSDRFSAERTGGSVSTLTIQRTQQEDSAVYLCASSLNRQKPQHFGDGTRLSIL.

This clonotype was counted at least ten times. CDR3 amino acids: CASSVRESYNEQFF. For the CDR3, the DNA is TGTGCCAGCAGTGTGCGGGAGTCCTACAATGAGCAGTTCTTC. The gene calls are TRBV6-1 and TRBJ2-1; 7 bases line up with TRBD2. CDR3 size: 14 residues. The ends lost 4 bases at V and 1 base at J; junction bases unmatched: 1. Germline V CDR1 and CDR2: MNHNS, SASEGT.

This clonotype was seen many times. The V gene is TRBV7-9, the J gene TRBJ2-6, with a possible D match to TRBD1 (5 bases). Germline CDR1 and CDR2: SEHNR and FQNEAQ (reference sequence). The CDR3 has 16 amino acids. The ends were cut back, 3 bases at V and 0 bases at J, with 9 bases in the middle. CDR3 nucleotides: TGTGCCAGCAGCTTCGGACACCCCTCTGGGGCCAACGTCCTGACTTTC. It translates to CASSFGHPSGANVLTF.

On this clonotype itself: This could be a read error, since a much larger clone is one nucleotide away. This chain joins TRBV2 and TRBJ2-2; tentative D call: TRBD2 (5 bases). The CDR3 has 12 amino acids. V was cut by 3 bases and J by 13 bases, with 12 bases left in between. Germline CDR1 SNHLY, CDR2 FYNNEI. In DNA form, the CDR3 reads TGTGCCAGCAGTGATCCGGGCCGGGGGCTGTTTTTT. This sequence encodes CASSDPGRGLFF.

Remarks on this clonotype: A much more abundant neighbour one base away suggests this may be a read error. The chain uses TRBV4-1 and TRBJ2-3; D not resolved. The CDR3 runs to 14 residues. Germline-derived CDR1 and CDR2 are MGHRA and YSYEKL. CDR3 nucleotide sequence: TGCGTCAGCAGCCAAGATGGGTGGGGAAATACGCAGTATTTT. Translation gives CVSSQDGWGNTQYF.

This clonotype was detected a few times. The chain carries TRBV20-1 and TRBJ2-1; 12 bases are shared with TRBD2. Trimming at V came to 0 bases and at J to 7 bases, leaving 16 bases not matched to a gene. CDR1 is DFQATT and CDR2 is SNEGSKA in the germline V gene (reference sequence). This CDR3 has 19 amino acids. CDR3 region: CSAREAGLAGGASVNEQFF. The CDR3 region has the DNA TGCAGTGCTAGAGAGGCCGGGCTAGCGGGGGGGGCATCGGTTAATGAGCAGTTCTTC.

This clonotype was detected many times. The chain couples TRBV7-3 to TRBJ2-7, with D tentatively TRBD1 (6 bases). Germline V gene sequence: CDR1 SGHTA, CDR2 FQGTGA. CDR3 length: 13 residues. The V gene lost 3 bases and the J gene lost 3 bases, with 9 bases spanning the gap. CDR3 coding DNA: TGTGCCAGCAGCTTCCAAGGGGGCTACGAGCAGTACTTC. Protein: CASSFQGGYEQYF.

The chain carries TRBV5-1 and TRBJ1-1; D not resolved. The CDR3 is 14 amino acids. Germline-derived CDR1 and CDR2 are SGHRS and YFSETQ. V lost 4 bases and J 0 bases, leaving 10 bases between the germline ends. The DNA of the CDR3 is TGCGCCAGCAGCCCGCAAAGCATGAACACTGAAGCTTTCTTT. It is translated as CASSPQSMNTEAFF. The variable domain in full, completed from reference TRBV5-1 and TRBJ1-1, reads KAGVTQTPRYLIKTRGQQVTLSCSPISGHRSVSWYQQTPGQGLQFLFEYFSETQRNKGNFPGRFSGRQFSNSRSEMNVSTLELGDSALYLCASSPQSMNTEAFFGQGTRLTVV.

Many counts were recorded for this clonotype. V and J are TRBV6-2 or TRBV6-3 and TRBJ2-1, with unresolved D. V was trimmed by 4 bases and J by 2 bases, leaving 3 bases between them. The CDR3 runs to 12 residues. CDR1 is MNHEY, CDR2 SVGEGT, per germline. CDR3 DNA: TGTGCCAGCAGTTCGACCTACAATGAGCAGTTCTTC. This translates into CASSSTYNEQFF.

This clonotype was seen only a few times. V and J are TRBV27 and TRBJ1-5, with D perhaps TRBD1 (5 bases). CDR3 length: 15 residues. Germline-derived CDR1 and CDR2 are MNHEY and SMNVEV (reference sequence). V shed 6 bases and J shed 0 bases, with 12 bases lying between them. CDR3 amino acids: CASRYNRFSNQPQHF. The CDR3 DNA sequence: TGTGCCAGCAGGTATAACAGGTTTAGCAATCAGCCCCAGCATTTT.

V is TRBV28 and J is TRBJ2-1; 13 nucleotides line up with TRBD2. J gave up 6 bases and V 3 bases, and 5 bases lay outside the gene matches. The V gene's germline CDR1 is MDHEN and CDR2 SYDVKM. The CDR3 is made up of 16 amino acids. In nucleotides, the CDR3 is TGTGCCAGCAGTTTCGGGACTAGCGGGAAAGGCAATGAGCAGTTCTTC. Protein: CASSFGTSGKGNEQFF.

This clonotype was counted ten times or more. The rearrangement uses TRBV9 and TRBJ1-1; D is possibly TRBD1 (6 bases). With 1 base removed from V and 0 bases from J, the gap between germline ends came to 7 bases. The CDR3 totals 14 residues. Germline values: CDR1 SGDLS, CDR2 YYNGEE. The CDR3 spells CASSVSGVNTEAFF. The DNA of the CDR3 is TGTGCCAGCAGCGTATCAGGGGTGAACACTGAAGCTTTCTTT.